This TCR beta chain was profiled in a study of blood T cell repertoires in COVID-19 (dated by TCRdb to the early 2020s). Regarding the study in general: Collaborator samples came from the United States, Italy and Spain and covered acute and convalescent phases of COVID-19. Where HLA class I and class II types were available, the types were taken from metadata supplied by the sample provider, not from assay-based typing. The samples were drawn from two sources: the first 160 participants of the ongoing ImmuneRACE study, and 1,200 or so subjects contributed by 6 global collaborators. Subjects who had been exposed to COVID-19, were actively infected with it, or had recovered from it provided the deeply sampled blood TCRbeta repertoires that made up the dataset. The repertoires were made available in a free public database intended to serve as a resource for research on the immune response to SARS-CoV-2. Nearly every sample came with metadata listing a de-identified subject ID, COVID-19 status, age in years and sex. The prospective study material was composed of cDNA or gDNA derived from T cells, B-cell-depleted T cells, or PBMCs.

TCRbeta CDR3 regions were amplified from genomic DNA using the immunoSEQ Assay, a bias-controlled multiplex PCR. In the original analysis: Within the assay, amplification of reference gene primers was used to estimate how many nucleated cells each sample contained. To quantify the absolute abundance of each unique TCRbeta CDR3 rearrangement, sequence reads were collapsed and filtered. For each sample, productive Simpson clonality was calculated by taking the square root of Simpson's diversity index across productive rearrangements. This immuneACCESS table, as held by TCRdb, lists in-frame sequences with V and J called but not all clones. Of the missing ones, under half trace to an unresolved V gene in checked studies; the others have no known cause. D and trimming come from the DNA, and the V and J calls and clone size come from that table. The sample yields over 100,000 clones; roughly 83% were counted once. Approximately 0.76% of the sample is held by the ten biggest clonotypes.

Collaborating institutions collected whole blood in K2EDTA tubes following their own protocols. For TCRbeta analysis, collaborator samples were shipped as frozen whole blood, as isolated PBMCs, or as DNA extracted from either sample type. After removal of 3 bases from V and 7 bases from J, the junction retains 4 bases not matched to a gene. According to the germline V gene, CDR1 reads SQVTM and CDR2 reads ANQGSEA. Counted from cysteine to phenylalanine, this CDR3 has 12 amino acids. The CDR3 DNA has 36 bases and is translated from base 1. General study outcomes and caveats: The quantity of clinical and demographic metadata differed by source and by participant and was supplied without curation.

Concerning this clone: The clone's antigen remains unknown. Qualities for individual bases were not recorded, and no much larger clone is one base off.

The chain was built from TRBV29-1 and TRBJ1-1; 8 bases in the junction line up with TRBD1. Sequenced: peripheral blood. The sequence was obtained from a woman in her 70s with acute or convalescent COVID-19. The nucleotide sequence is given as TGCAGCGTTGAGCAGGGGGCGAGTGAAGCTTTCTTT. The translation is CSVEQGASEAFF. Full variable domain (CDR3 extended with the reference TRBV29-1 and TRBJ1-1 proteins): SAVISQKPSRDICQRGTSLTIQCQVDSQVTMMFWYRQQPGQSLTLIATANQGSEATYESGFVIDKFPISRPNLTFSTLTVSNMSPEDSSIYLCSVEQGASEAFFGQGTRLTVV.